This T cell receptor (beta chain) is from a study of vaccination effects on CD4 cells after COVID-19. Study-level findings and limits: Pronounced clonal contraction occurred in clones induced by infection and by vaccine late after vaccination.

The assay was immunoSEQ multiplex PCR, and TCRdb's table has in-frame clones only and misses some. The sample includes 50,000 or so clones, more than 75% of them seen just once. The CDR3 is 15 residues long. V lost 0 bases, J lost 1 base, and 0 bases stayed unmatched. Germline V gene sequence: CDR1 SGDLS, CDR2 YYNGEE. Comment on this clone: Its antigen is not known.

Ahead of sequencing, the ViraFEST assay grew antigen-specific CD4+ T cells using viral peptide pools. CD4+ T cells were isolated after around 9 days of culture. Vaccinated participants had no history of SARS-CoV-2 infection and tested negative for nucleocapsid antibodies. This chain links TRBV9 with TRBJ1-4; TRBD1 matches 7 bases. The clonotype was recovered from a human donor who received a COVID-19 vaccine. Sequencing used CD4+ T cells from PBMCs cultured with HCoV-OC43 spike peptides, obtained before COVID-19 vaccination. The subset denotes: HCoV-OC43 spike overlapping peptide pool stimulation. This CDR3 reads CASSVGTGTNEKLFF. CDR3 in DNA: TGTGCCAGCAGCGTAGGGACAGGAACTAATGAAAAACTGTTTTTT. The full variable domain, completed using reference TRBV9 and TRBJ1-4, is DSGVTQTPKHLITATGQRVTLRCSPRSGDLSVYWYQQSLDQGLQFLIQYYNGEERAKGNILERFSAQQFPDLHSELNLSSLELGDSALYFCASSVGTGTNEKLFFGSGTQLSVL.